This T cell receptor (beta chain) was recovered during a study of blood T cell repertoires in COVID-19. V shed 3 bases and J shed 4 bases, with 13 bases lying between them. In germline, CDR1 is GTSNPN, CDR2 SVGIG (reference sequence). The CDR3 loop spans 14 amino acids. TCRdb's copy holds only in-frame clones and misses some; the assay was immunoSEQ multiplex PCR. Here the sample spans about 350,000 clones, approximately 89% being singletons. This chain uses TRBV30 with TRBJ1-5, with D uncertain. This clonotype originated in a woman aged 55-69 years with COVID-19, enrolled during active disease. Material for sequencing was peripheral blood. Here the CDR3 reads CAWSPSLGNQPQHF. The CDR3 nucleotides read TGTGCCTGGAGCCCGTCACTAGGGAATCAGCCCCAGCATTTT.